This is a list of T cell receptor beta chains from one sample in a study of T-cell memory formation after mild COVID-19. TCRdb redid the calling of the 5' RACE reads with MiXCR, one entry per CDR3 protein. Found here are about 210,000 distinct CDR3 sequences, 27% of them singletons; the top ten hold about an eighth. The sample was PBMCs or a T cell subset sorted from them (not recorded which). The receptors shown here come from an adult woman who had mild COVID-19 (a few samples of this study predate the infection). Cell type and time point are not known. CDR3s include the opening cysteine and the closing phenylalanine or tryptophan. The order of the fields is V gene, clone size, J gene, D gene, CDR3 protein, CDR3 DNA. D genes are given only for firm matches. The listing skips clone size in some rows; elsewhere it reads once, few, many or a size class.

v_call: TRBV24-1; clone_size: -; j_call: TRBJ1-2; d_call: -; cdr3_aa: CATSGRAAAYGYTF; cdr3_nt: TGTGCCACCAGTGGTCGGGCGGCAGCTTATGGCTACACCTTC
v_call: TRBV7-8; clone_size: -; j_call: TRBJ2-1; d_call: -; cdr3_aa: CASSRPREAPTDEQFF; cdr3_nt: TGTGCCAGCAGCCGCCCCAGAGAGGCCCCGACTGATGAGCAGTTCTTC
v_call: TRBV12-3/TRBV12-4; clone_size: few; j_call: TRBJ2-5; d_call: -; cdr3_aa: CASSPGQGMETQYF; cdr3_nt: TGTGCCAGCAGTCCAGGGCAGGGGATGGAGACCCAGTACTTC
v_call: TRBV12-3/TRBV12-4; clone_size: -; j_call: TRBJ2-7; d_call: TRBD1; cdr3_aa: CASSPDRGQAYEQYF; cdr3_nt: TGTGCCAGCAGCCCCGACAGGGGGCAGGCCTACGAGCAGTACTTC
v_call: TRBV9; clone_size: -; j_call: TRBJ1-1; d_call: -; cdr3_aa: CASSPHEGTNTEAFF; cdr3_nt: TGTGCCAGCAGCCCCCACGAAGGGACGAACACTGAAGCTTTCTTT
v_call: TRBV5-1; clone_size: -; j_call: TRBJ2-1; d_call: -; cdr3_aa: CASSLPRDVNNEQFF; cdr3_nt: TGCGCCAGCAGCTTGCCCAGAGACGTAAACAATGAGCAGTTCTTC
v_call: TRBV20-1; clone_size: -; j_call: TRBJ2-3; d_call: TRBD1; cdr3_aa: CSARTGLGTTGGRDTQYF; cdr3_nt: TGCAGTGCTAGGACGGGTCTCGGGACGACAGGGGGCCGAGATACGCAGTATTTT
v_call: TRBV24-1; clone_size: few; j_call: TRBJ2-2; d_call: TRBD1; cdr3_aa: CATSDPSTGSNTGELFF; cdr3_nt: TGTGCCACCAGTGATCCATCGACAGGGTCGAACACCGGGGAGCTGTTTTTT
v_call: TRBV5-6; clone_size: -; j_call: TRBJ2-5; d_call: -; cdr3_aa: CASGNRNQETQYF; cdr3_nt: TGTGCCAGCGGAAACAGGAACCAAGAGACCCAGTACTTC
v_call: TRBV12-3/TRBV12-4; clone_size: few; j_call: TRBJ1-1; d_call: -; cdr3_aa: CASRHGHTEAFF; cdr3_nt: TGTGCCAGCAGACACGGGCACACTGAAGCTTTCTTT
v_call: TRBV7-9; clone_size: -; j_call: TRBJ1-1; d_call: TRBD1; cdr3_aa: CASSFLSGQGRWAFF; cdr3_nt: TGTGCCAGCAGTTTCCTGTCGGGACAGGGTAGGTGGGCTTTCTTT
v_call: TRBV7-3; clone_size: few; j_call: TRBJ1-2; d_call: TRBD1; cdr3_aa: CASSSQQGPMSGYTF; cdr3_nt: TGTGCCAGCAGCTCACAACAGGGGCCCATGAGCGGCTACACCTTC
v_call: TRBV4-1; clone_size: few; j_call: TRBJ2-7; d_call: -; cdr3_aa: CASSQDRQALSYEQYF; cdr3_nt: TGCGCCAGCAGCCAAGATCGACAGGCTTTGTCCTACGAGCAGTACTTC
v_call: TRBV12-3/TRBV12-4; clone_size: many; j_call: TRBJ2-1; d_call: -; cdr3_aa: CASSGTVYNEQFF; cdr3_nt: TGTGCCAGCAGCGGGACGGTTTACAATGAGCAGTTCTTC
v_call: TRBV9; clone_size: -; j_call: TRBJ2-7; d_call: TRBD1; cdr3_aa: CASSVGGTALSYEQYF; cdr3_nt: TGTGCCAGCAGCGTAGGTGGGACAGCCCTCTCCTACGAGCAGTACTTC
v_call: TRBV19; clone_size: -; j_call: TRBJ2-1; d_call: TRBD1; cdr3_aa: CASSISDRAINNEQFF; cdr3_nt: TGTGCCAGTAGTATCTCAGACAGGGCTATCAACAATGAGCAGTTCTTC
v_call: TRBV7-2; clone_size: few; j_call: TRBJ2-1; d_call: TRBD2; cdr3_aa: CASSLGAGGYNEQFF; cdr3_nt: TGTGCCAGCAGCTTAGGGGCGGGAGGCTACAATGAGCAGTTCTTC
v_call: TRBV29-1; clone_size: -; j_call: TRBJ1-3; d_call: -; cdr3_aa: CSVDGGNTIYF; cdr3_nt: TGCAGCGTTGACGGTGGGAACACCATATATTTT
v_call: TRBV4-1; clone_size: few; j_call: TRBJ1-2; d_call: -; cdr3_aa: CASSQDQRGFYGYTF; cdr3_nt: TGCGCCAGCAGCCAAGATCAGAGGGGGTTCTATGGCTACACCTTC
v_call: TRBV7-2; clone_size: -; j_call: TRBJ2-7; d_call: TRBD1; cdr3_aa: CASSRRDRGEQYF; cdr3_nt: TGTGCCAGCAGCCGCCGGGACAGGGGCGAGCAGTACTTC
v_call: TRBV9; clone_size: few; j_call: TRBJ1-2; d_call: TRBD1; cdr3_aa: CASSESDRLYGYTF; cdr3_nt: TGTGCCAGCAGCGAGTCGGACAGGCTTTATGGCTACACCTTC
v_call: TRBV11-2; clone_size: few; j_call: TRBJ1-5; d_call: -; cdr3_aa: CASSSSENQPQHF; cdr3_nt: TGTGCCAGCAGCTCCTCGGAGAATCAGCCCCAGCATTTT
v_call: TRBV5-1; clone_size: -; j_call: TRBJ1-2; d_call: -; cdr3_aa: CASSFEGQDGYTF; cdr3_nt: TGCGCCAGCAGCTTTGAGGGGCAGGATGGCTACACCTTC
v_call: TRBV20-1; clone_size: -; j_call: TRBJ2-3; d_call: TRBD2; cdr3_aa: CSAPDASLGLAGGVTDTQYF; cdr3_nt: TGCAGTGCCCCGGACGCGTCACTCGGACTAGCGGGGGGCGTCACAGATACGCAGTATTTT
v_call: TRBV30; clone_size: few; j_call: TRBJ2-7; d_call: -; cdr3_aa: CAWSPPGSPTKEQYF; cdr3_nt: TGTGCCTGGAGTCCCCCTGGCAGTCCTACGAAGGAGCAGTACTTC
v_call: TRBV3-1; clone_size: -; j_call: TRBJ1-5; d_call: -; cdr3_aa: CASSQAVSNQPQHF; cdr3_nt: TGTGCCAGCAGCCAAGCCGTTAGCAATCAGCCCCAGCATTTT
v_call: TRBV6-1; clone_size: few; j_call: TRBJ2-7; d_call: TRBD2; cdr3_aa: CASSPWTSGMTYEQYF; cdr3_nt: TGTGCCAGCAGTCCGTGGACTAGCGGGATGACCTACGAGCAGTACTTC
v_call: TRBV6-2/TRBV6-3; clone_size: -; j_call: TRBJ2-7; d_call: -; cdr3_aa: CASRPTTGEQYF; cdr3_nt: TGTGCCAGCAGGCCCACTACCGGGGAGCAGTACTTC
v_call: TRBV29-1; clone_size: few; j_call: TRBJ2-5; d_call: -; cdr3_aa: CSVEAGVETQYF; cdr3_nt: TGCAGCGTTGAGGCAGGGGTGGAGACCCAGTACTTC
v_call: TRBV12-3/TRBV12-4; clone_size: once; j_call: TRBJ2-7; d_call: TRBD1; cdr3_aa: CASRKTGTGGSTEQYF; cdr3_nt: TGTGCCAGCAGAAAAACCGGGACAGGGGGCTCAACCGAGCAGTACTTC
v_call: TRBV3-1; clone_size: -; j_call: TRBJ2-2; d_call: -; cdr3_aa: CASRLAPGGELFF; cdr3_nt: TGTGCCAGCAGACTCGCCCCCGGCGGGGAGCTGTTTTTT
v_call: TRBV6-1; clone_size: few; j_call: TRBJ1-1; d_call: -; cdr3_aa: CASRTGHPNTEAFF; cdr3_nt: TGTGCCAGCAGAACGGGACACCCGAACACTGAAGCTTTCTTT
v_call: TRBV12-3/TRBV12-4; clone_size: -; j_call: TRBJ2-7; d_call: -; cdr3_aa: CASSSTHSGDSYEQYF; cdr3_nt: TGTGCCAGCAGTTCTACTCATTCAGGGGACTCCTACGAGCAGTACTTC
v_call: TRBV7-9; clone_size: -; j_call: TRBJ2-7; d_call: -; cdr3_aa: CASSLRRDHSYEQYF; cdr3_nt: TGTGCCAGCAGCTTAAGGCGAGATCACTCCTACGAGCAGTACTTC
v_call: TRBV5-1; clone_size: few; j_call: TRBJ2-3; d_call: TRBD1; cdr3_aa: CASSLDGTGSTQYF; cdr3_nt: TGCGCCAGCAGCTTGGATGGGACAGGGAGTACGCAGTATTTT
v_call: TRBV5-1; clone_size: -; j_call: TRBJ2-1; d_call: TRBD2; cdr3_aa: CASSSLAGGDEQFF; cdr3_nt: TGCGCCAGCAGCTCGCTAGCGGGGGGCGATGAGCAGTTCTTC
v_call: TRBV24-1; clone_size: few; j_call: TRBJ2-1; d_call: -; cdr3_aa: CATSDPVGAGLEGYNEQFF; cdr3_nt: TGTGCCACCAGTGACCCCGTAGGCGCAGGCCTGGAGGGGTACAATGAGCAGTTCTTC
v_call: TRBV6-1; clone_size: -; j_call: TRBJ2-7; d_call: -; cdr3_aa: CASSERDNYEQYF; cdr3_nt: TGTGCCAGCAGTGAACGAGATAACTACGAGCAGTACTTC
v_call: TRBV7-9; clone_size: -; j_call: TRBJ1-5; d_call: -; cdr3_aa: CASSPMNSNQPQHF; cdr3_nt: TGTGCCAGCAGTCCCATGAATAGCAATCAGCCCCAGCATTTT
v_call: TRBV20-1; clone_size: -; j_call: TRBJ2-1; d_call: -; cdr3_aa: CSAPRQRNNEQFF; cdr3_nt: TGCAGTGCCCCCCGGCAGCGGAACAATGAGCAGTTCTTC
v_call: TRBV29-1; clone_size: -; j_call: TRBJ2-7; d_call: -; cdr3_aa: CSVEAQGGTYEQYF; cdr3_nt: TGCAGCGTTGAGGCACAGGGAGGGACTTACGAGCAGTACTTC
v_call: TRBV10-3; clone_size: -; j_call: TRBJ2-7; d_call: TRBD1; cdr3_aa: CAISDPGQDSYEQYF; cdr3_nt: TGTGCCATCAGTGATCCGGGACAGGATTCCTACGAGCAGTACTTC
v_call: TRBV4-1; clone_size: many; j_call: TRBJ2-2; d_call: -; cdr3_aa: CASSSRAGELFF; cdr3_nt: TGCGCCAGCAGCTCGAGGGCCGGGGAGCTGTTTTTT
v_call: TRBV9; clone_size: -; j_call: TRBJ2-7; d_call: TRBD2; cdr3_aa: CASNGTSGYEQYF; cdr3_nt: TGTGCCAGCAATGGGACTAGCGGGTACGAGCAGTACTTC
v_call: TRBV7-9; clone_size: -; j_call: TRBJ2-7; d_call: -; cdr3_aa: CASSLEGVWQNEQYF; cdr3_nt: TGTGCCAGCAGCTTAGAGGGGGTTTGGCAAAACGAGCAGTACTTC
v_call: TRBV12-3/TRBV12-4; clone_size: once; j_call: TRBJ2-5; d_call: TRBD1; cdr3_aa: CASSGDRAQETQYF; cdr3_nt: TGTGCCAGCAGTGGGGACAGGGCACAAGAGACCCAGTACTTC
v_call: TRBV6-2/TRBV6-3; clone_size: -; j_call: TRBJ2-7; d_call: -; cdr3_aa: CASRKYYRAVYEQYF; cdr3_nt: TGTGCCAGCAGAAAGTATTACCGGGCCGTCTACGAGCAGTACTTC
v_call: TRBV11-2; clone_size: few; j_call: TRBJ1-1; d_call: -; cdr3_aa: CASSSLLTVEAFF; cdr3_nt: TGTGCCAGCAGCTCCCTCTTAACGGTTGAAGCTTTCTTT
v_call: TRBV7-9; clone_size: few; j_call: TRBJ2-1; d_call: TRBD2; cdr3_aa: CASSLAGFYNEQFF; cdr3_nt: TGTGCCAGCAGCCTAGCGGGTTTCTACAATGAGCAGTTCTTC
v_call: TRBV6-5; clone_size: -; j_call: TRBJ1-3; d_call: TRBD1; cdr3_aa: CASRRDRSLGNTIYF; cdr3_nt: TGTGCCAGCAGGAGGGACAGGAGCCTTGGAAACACCATATATTTT
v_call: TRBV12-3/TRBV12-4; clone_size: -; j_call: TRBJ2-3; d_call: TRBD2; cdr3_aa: CASREGLAGERTGADTQYF; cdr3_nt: TGTGCCAGCAGGGAGGGACTAGCGGGAGAGAGGACTGGAGCAGATACGCAGTATTTT